This T cell receptor (beta chain) was retrieved from a study of blood T cell repertoires in COVID-19. Overall study: Italy, Spain and the United States were the sources of the convalescent and acute COVID-19 samples.

TCRdb's copy holds only in-frame clones and misses some; the assay was immunoSEQ multiplex PCR. The table has about 310,000 clones, approximately 91% seen once. In germline, CDR1 is MDHEN, CDR2 SYDVKM. The CDR3 covers 13 residues. V trimming: 6 bases; J trimming: 5 bases; junction bases outside the gene matches: 6. Study members were between about 18 and 95 years old and lived in 20 to 30 US regions. This receptor was obtained from a woman aged 40 to 50 who had recovered from COVID-19. The sample taken for sequencing was PBMCs or T cells enriched from blood (not recorded which). The V and J genes are TRBV28 and TRBJ1-1; 7 bases map to TRBD1. CDR3 loop: CASRLGQKTEAFF. The CDR3 nucleotides are TGTGCCAGCAGACTGGGACAGAAGACTGAAGCTTTCTTT.